These 5 T cell receptor beta chains were all obtained from the same sample, sequenced in a study of identical twins. TCRdb re-analysed the 5' RACE reads in MiXCR, keeping a single row per CDR3 protein. Here the sample spans hundreds of thousands of distinct CDR3 sequences, around a sixth being singletons. This same sample was also part of a study on T cells expressing NK-cell markers.

The specimen was PBMCs. These receptors were obtained from a woman between 18 and 30 years old in good health.

This clonotype turned up a few times. This CDR3 is CASSYTAAVQETQYF. CDR3 DNA: TGTGCCAGCAGCTACACAGCGGCGGTTCAAGAGACCCAGTACTTC. The chain carries TRBV11-2 and TRBJ2-5; D perhaps matches TRBD2 (5 bases). Trimming pared 4 bases from V and 2 bases from J, leaving 14 bases between. CDR1 and CDR2 (germline): SGHAT, FQNNGV. The CDR3 totals 15 residues.

The V and J genes are TRBV4-3 and TRBJ2-1, with TRBD2 matching 9 bases. CDR1 is LGHNA, CDR2 YSLEER, per germline. V shed 4 bases, J shed 0 bases, and the junction held 10 bases outside the gene matches. CDR3 length: 18 residues. This CDR3 reads CASSLGPISGSSYNEQFF. The CDR3 DNA sequence: TGCGCCAGCAGCCTCGGACCCATTAGCGGGAGCTCCTACAATGAGCAGTTCTTC.

J is TRBJ1-1 and V is TRBV4-1; D not resolved. CDR3 length: 14 amino acids. CDR1 and CDR2 (germline): MGHRA, YSYEKL. The V gene lost 4 bases and the J gene lost 2 bases, with 11 bases spanning the gap. CDR3 DNA sequence: TGCGCCAGCAGCCTGAGGCAGGATAACACTGAAGCTTTCTTT. It is translated as CASSLRQDNTEAFF.

The V gene is TRBV5-5, the J gene TRBJ2-4; D not certain. Germline V gene lookup returns CDR1 SGHKS and CDR2 YYEKEE (reference sequence). This CDR3 is 15 amino acids long. Deletions cut 0 bases from V and 0 bases from J, with 7 bases between. CDR3 sequence reads: CASSLGGLAKNIQYF. The CDR3 DNA sequence: TGTGCCAGCAGCTTGGGCGGCTTAGCCAAAAACATTCAGTACTTC.

V and J are TRBV27 and TRBJ2-7; D uncertain. V lost 5 bases and J 5 bases, leaving 28 bases between the germline ends. This CDR3 has 18 amino acids. Germline-derived CDR1 and CDR2 are MNHEY and SMNVEV (reference sequence). The DNA of the CDR3 is TGTGCCAGCAGTCCCATCCCCCGAAACCGACTGGTTAACGACGAGCAGTACTTC. Residues: CASSPIPRNRLVNDEQYF.